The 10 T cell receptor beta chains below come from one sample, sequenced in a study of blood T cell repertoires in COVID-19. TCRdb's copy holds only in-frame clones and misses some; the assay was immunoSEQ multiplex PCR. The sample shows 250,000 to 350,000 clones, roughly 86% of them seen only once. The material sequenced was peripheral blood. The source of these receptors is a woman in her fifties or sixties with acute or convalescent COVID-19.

Here the CDR3 reads CASSPQGAGANVLTF. The CDR3 nucleotides are TGTGCCAGCAGCCCCCAGGGGGCTGGGGCCAACGTCCTGACTTTC. V usage is TRBV7-3 and J usage is TRBJ2-6; 7 nucleotides align to TRBD1. The CDR3 loop spans 15 amino acids. Germline-derived CDR1 and CDR2 are SGHTA and FQGTGA. With 5 bases clipped from V and 2 bases from J, the junction kept 3 bases outside the gene matches.

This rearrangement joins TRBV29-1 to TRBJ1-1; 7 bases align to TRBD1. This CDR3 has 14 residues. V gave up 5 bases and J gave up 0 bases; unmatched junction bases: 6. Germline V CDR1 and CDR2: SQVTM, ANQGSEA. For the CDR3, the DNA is TGCAGCGTTTCCGGACAGGCTATGAACACTGAAGCTTTCTTT. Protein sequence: CSVSGQAMNTEAFF. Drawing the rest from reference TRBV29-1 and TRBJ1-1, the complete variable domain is SAVISQKPSRDICQRGTSLTIQCQVDSQVTMMFWYRQQPGQSLTLIATANQGSEATYESGFVIDKFPISRPNLTFSTLTVSNMSPEDSSIYLCSVSGQAMNTEAFFGQGTRLTVV.

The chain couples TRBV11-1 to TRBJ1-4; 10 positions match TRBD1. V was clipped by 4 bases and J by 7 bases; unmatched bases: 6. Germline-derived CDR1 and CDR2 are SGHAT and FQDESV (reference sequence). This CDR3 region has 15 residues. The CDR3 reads CASSSRQGASEKLFF. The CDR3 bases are TGTGCCAGCAGCTCACGACAGGGGGCAAGTGAAAAACTGTTTTTT.

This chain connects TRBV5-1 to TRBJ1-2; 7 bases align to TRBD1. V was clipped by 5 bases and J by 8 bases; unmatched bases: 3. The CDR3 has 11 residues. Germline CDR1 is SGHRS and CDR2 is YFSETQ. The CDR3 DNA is TGCGCCAGCAGAGGGGGCGGGGGCTACACCTTC. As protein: CASRGGGGYTF.

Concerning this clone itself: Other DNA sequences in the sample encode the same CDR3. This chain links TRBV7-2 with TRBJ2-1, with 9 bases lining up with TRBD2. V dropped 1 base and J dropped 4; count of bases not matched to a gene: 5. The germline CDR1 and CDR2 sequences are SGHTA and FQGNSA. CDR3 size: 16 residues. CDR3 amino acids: CASSLGGLAGYNEQFF. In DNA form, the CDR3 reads TGTGCCAGCAGCTTAGGGGGACTAGCTGGGTACAATGAGCAGTTCTTC.

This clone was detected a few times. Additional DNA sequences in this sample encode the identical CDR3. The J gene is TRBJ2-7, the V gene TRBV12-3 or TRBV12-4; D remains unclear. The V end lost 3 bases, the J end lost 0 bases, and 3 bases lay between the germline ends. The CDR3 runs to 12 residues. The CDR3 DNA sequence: TGTGCCAGCAGTTTCCACTCCTACGAGCAGTACTTC. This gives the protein CASSFHSYEQYF.

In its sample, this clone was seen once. Here the CDR3 DNA reads TGCACCAGCAGCCAAGACCTCCGTGTAGGGGTCACCAAGAAGACCCAGTACTTC. This translates into CTSSQDLRVGVTKKTQYF. The chain carries TRBV1 and TRBJ2-5; the DNA was not compared with TRBD1, the D call given in the table. TRBV1 represents a pseudogene. This CDR3 region has 18 residues.

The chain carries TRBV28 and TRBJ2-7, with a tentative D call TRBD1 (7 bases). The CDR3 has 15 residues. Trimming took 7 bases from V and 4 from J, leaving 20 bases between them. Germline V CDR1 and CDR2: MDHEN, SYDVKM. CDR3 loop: CASTTNTAGGYEQYF. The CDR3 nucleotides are TGTGCCAGCACCACCAATACGGCAGGGGGGTACGAGCAGTACTTC.

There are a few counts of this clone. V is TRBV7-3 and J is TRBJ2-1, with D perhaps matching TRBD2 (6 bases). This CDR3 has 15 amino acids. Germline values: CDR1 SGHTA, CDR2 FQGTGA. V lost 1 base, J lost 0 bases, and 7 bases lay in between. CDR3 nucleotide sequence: TGTGCCAGCAGCTTAATAGCGGACTCCTACAATGAGCAGTTCTTC. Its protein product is CASSLIADSYNEQFF.

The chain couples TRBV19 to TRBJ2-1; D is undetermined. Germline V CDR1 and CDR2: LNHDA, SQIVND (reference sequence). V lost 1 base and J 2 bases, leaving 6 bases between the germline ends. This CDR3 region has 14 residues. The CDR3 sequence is CASSIGQTYNEQFF. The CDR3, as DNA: TGTGCCAGTAGTATAGGTCAAACCTACAATGAGCAGTTCTTC.